The clone carrying this TCR beta chain was counted a few times. The sample is drawn from a study of cytomegalovirus exposure and HLA in healthy donors. Primers for the PCR totalled 60 Vbeta and 13 Jbeta. TCRdb's table, derived via immunoSEQ multiplex PCR, lists solely in-frame clones and lacks some. Of over 150,000 clones in the sample, 60% to 80% are singletons; the top ten hold 2.5% to 4%. This CDR3 spans 16 amino acids. V lost 3 bases, J lost 4 bases, and 16 bases lay in between. Per the germline V gene, CDR1 is LNHNV and CDR2 is YYDKDF (reference sequence). The chain has TRBV15 and TRBJ2-1, with D perhaps TRBD1 (6 bases). Sequencing used PBMCs. This clonotype was sampled from a woman between 25 and 40 years old in good health and CMV-seropositive. CDR3 in amino acids: CATSSNPGQQYNEQFF. The DNA of the CDR3 is TGTGCCACCAGCAGCAACCCGGGACAACAATACAATGAGCAGTTCTTC.